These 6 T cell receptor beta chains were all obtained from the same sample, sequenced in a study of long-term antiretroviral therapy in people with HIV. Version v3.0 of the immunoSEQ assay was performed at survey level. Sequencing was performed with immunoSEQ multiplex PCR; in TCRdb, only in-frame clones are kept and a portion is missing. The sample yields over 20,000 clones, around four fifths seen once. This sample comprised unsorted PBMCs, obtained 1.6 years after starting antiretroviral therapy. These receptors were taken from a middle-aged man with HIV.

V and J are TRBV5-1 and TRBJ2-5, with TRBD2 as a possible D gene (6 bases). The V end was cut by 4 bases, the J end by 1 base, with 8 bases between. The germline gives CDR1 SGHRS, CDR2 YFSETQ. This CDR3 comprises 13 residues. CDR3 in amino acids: CASSRGLQETQYF. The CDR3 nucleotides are TGCGCCAGCAGCCGGGGACTCCAAGAGACCCAGTACTTC.

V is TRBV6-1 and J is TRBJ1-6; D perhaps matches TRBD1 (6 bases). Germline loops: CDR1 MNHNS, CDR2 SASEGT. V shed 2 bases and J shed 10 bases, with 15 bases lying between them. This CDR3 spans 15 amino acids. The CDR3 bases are TGTGCCAGCAGTGAAAGGGGGGGGCAGGGATCACCCCTCCACTTT. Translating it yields CASSERGGQGSPLHF.

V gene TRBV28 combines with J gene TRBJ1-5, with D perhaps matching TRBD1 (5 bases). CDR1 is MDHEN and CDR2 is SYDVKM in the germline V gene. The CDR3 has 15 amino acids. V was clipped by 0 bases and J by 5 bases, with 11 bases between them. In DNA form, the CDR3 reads TGTGCCAGCAGTTTATGGTCCAGGGTCGATCAGCCCCAGCATTTT. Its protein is CASSLWSRVDQPQHF. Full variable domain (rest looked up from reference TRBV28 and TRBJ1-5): DVKVTQSSRYLVKRTGEKVFLECVQDMDHENMFWYRQDPGLGLRLIYFSYDVKMKEKGDIPEGYSVSREKKERFSLILESASTNQTSMYLCASSLWSRVDQPQHFGDGTRLSIL.

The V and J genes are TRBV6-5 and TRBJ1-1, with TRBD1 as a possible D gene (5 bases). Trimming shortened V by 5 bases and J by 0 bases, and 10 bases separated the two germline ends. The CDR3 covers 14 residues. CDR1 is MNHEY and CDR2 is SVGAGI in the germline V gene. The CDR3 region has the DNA TGTGCCAGCAGTCCGAGGGACTTGAACACTGAAGCTTTCTTT. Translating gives CASSPRDLNTEAFF.

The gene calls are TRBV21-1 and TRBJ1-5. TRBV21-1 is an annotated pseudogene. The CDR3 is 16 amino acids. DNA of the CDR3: TGTGCCAGCAGCAAAGACGAGGGGATAAGCAATCAGCCCCAGCATTTT. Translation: CASSKDEGISNQPQHF.

The chain's CDR3 is CASSDGGAQNIQYF. The CDR3 DNA reads TGTGCCAGCAGTGATGGAGGGGCGCAAAACATTCAGTACTTC. The chain uses TRBV2 and TRBJ2-4; D perhaps matches TRBD2 (6 bases). The CDR3 runs 14 residues. Germline CDR1 SNHLY, CDR2 FYNNEI. Deletions cut 3 bases from V and 5 bases from J, with 11 bases between.